This is a list of T cell receptor beta chains from one sample in a study of Ad26.COV2.S vaccination and SARS-CoV-2 variants. Profiled with immunoSEQ multiplex PCR; TCRdb holds only in-frame clones, not every one. The sample lists 510,000 or so clones; 87% were seen once. Material: peripheral blood, obtained in a trial of Ad26.COV2.S vaccine versus placebo. The source of these receptors is a person between 18 and 59 years old who received the Ad26.COV2.S COVID-19 vaccine or a placebo. The CDR3 runs from the conserved cysteine through the conserved F or W. Fields, in order: CDR3 protein, CDR3 DNA, D gene, V gene, J gene, clone size. A D gene is named only where the DNA matches it firmly. Size tells how often a clone was seen (once, few, many) or the class of an expanded clone, and some rows leave it out.

cdr3_aa: CASRERADSGNTIYF
cdr3_nt: TGTGCCAGCAGGGAGAGGGCCGACTCTGGAAACACCATATATTTT
d_call: -
v_call: TRBV6-5
j_call: TRBJ1-3
clone_size: -

cdr3_aa: CASRSTHGQSNTEAFF
cdr3_nt: TGTGCCAGCAGGTCAACGCACGGACAGTCGAACACTGAAGCTTTCTTT
d_call: -
v_call: TRBV28
j_call: TRBJ1-1
clone_size: -

cdr3_aa: CATSDPGLAGGNSYNEQFF
cdr3_nt: TGTGCCACCAGTGACCCGGGACTAGCGGGAGGCAACTCCTACAATGAGCAGTTCTTC
d_call: TRBD2
v_call: TRBV24-1
j_call: TRBJ2-1
clone_size: -

cdr3_aa: CATSKPGQVGGNTEAFF
cdr3_nt: TGTGCCACCAGCAAACCAGGGCAGGTTGGGGGGAACACTGAAGCTTTCTTT
d_call: -
v_call: TRBV15
j_call: TRBJ1-1
clone_size: -

cdr3_aa: CASSLLTGVEKLFF
cdr3_nt: TGTGCCAGCAGTTTATTGACAGGGGTTGAAAAACTGTTTTTT
d_call: TRBD1
v_call: TRBV28
j_call: TRBJ1-4
clone_size: -

cdr3_aa: CASSRGARTGELFF
cdr3_nt: TGTGCCAGCAGCCGGGGGGCGCGCACCGGGGAGCTGTTTTTT
d_call: -
v_call: TRBV3-1/TRBV3-2
j_call: TRBJ2-2
clone_size: -

cdr3_aa: CASSLDRSGRGNEQFF
cdr3_nt: TGTGCCAGCAGCTTAGATCGAAGCGGGAGAGGGAATGAGCAGTTCTTC
d_call: TRBD2
v_call: TRBV7-8
j_call: TRBJ2-1
clone_size: -

cdr3_aa: CASSPRRSGANVLTF
cdr3_nt: TGTGCCAGCAGTCCGCGGCGCTCTGGGGCCAACGTCCTGACTTTC
d_call: -
v_call: TRBV28
j_call: TRBJ2-6
clone_size: -

cdr3_aa: CASAARGTQYF
cdr3_nt: TGTGCCAGCGCCGCCCGGGGGACCCAGTACTTC
d_call: -
v_call: TRBV19
j_call: TRBJ2-5
clone_size: -

cdr3_aa: CASSLYGSSYEQYF
cdr3_nt: TGTGCCAGCAGTTTATATGGCAGCTCCTACGAGCAGTACTTC
d_call: -
v_call: TRBV27
j_call: TRBJ2-7
clone_size: -

cdr3_aa: CASSLITSGRVNEQFF
cdr3_nt: TGTGCCAGCAGTCTAATTACTAGCGGGAGAGTGAATGAGCAGTTCTTC
d_call: TRBD2
v_call: TRBV28
j_call: TRBJ2-1
clone_size: -

cdr3_aa: CASSHNVGPDLSNQPQHF
cdr3_nt: TGTGCCAGCAGCCACAATGTCGGACCCGACCTTAGCAATCAGCCCCAGCATTTT
d_call: -
v_call: TRBV5-5
j_call: TRBJ1-5
clone_size: -

cdr3_aa: CATKGLAGGTDTQYF
cdr3_nt: TGTGCCACCAAGGGGCTAGCGGGAGGCACAGATACGCAGTATTTT
d_call: TRBD2
v_call: TRBV10-3
j_call: TRBJ2-3
clone_size: -

cdr3_aa: CASSVRLAEYNEQFF
cdr3_nt: TGTGCCAGCAGCGTAAGACTAGCGGAGTACAATGAGCAGTTCTTC
d_call: TRBD2
v_call: TRBV9
j_call: TRBJ2-1
clone_size: -

cdr3_aa: CASSQDGRSNYGYTF
cdr3_nt: TGTGCCAGCAGCCAGGACGGAAGATCTAACTATGGCTACACCTTC
d_call: -
v_call: TRBV7-8
j_call: TRBJ1-2
clone_size: -

cdr3_aa: CASSSPAAGRVHEQYF
cdr3_nt: TGTGCCAGCAGCTCCCCGGCGGCCGGGAGGGTCCACGAGCAGTACTTC
d_call: TRBD2
v_call: TRBV7-9
j_call: TRBJ2-7
clone_size: -

cdr3_aa: CASSLYRGIYEQYF
cdr3_nt: TGCGCCAGCAGCTTATACAGGGGTATCTACGAGCAGTACTTC
d_call: TRBD1
v_call: TRBV5-1
j_call: TRBJ2-7
clone_size: -

cdr3_aa: CASSQVEAGNEQFF
cdr3_nt: TGTGCCAGCAGCCAAGTTGAGGCGGGAAATGAGCAGTTCTTC
d_call: -
v_call: TRBV4-2
j_call: TRBJ2-1
clone_size: -

cdr3_aa: CARSLYRGLSPLHF
cdr3_nt: TGTGCCAGAAGCTTGTACAGGGGGTTATCACCCCTCCACTTT
d_call: TRBD1
v_call: TRBV5-3
j_call: TRBJ1-6
clone_size: -

cdr3_aa: CASTQTYSNQPQHF
cdr3_nt: TGTGCCAGCACTCAGACATATAGCAATCAGCCCCAGCATTTT
d_call: -
v_call: TRBV6-5
j_call: TRBJ1-5
clone_size: -

cdr3_aa: CASSLLATAKETQYF
cdr3_nt: TGTGCCAGCAGCTTACTAGCTACGGCGAAAGAGACCCAGTACTTC
d_call: -
v_call: TRBV7-6
j_call: TRBJ2-5
clone_size: -

cdr3_aa: CASSFTGATDTQYF
cdr3_nt: TGTGCCAGTTCCTTCACAGGGGCGACAGATACGCAGTATTTT
d_call: TRBD1
v_call: TRBV28
j_call: TRBJ2-3
clone_size: -

cdr3_aa: CASSSTGGYYEQYF
cdr3_nt: TGTGCCAGCAGCTCCACAGGGGGTTACTACGAGCAGTACTTC
d_call: TRBD1
v_call: TRBV7-2
j_call: TRBJ2-7
clone_size: -

cdr3_aa: CAAGTEPYEQYF
cdr3_nt: TGTGCCGCCGGGACAGAACCCTACGAGCAGTACTTC
d_call: TRBD1
v_call: TRBV24-1
j_call: TRBJ2-7
clone_size: once

cdr3_aa: CASRETGRNQPQHF
cdr3_nt: TGTGCCAGCAGGGAGACAGGGCGCAATCAGCCCCAGCATTTT
d_call: TRBD1
v_call: TRBV2
j_call: TRBJ1-5
clone_size: -

cdr3_aa: CASSRGISYEQYF
cdr3_nt: TGTGCCAGCAGCCGGGGGATATCCTACGAGCAGTACTTC
d_call: -
v_call: TRBV7-8
j_call: TRBJ2-7
clone_size: -

cdr3_aa: CASSIDLRRPGELFF
cdr3_nt: TGTGCCAGTAGTATAGATCTCCGGAGGCCCGGGGAGCTGTTTTTT
d_call: -
v_call: TRBV19
j_call: TRBJ2-2
clone_size: -

cdr3_aa: CASSPRQGLSGANVLTF
cdr3_nt: TGTGCCAGCAGTCCCCGACAGGGTCTCTCTGGGGCCAACGTCCTGACTTTC
d_call: TRBD1
v_call: TRBV28
j_call: TRBJ2-6
clone_size: -

cdr3_aa: CASSLGLATTYEQYF
cdr3_nt: TGTGCCAGCAGCTTGGGTTTAGCGACAACCTACGAGCAGTACTTC
d_call: -
v_call: TRBV5-4
j_call: TRBJ2-7
clone_size: -

cdr3_aa: CASSPRDTQYF
cdr3_nt: TGTGCCAGCAGTCCTCGGGACACGCAGTACTTC
d_call: -
v_call: TRBV28
j_call: TRBJ2-7
clone_size: -

cdr3_aa: CASSIIGGVNVNEQFF
cdr3_nt: TGTGCCAGTAGTATTATAGGGGGTGTTAATGTTAATGAGCAGTTCTTC
d_call: -
v_call: TRBV19
j_call: TRBJ2-1
clone_size: -

cdr3_aa: CASSGAGALAFF
cdr3_nt: TGTGCCAGCAGTGGAGCAGGGGCTCTGGCTTTCTTT
d_call: -
v_call: TRBV2
j_call: TRBJ1-1
clone_size: -

cdr3_aa: CASSPGTNYGYTF
cdr3_nt: TGCGCCAGCAGCCCGGGGACAAACTATGGCTACACCTTC
d_call: -
v_call: TRBV5-1
j_call: TRBJ1-2
clone_size: -

cdr3_aa: CASSLIGTTNEKLFF
cdr3_nt: TGTGCCAGCAGCCTAATCGGGACAACTAATGAAAAACTGTTTTTT
d_call: -
v_call: TRBV14
j_call: TRBJ1-4
clone_size: -

cdr3_aa: CATYNYRRAVNTEAFF
cdr3_nt: TGCGCCACTTACAATTACCGGCGGGCCGTGAACACTGAAGCTTTCTTT
d_call: -
v_call: TRBV5-1
j_call: TRBJ1-1
clone_size: -

cdr3_aa: CASSEPGLAGFYEQYF
cdr3_nt: TGTGCCAGCAGTGAACCCGGACTAGCGGGATTCTACGAGCAGTACTTC
d_call: TRBD2
v_call: TRBV25-1
j_call: TRBJ2-7
clone_size: -

cdr3_aa: CSVGASRGYEQYF
cdr3_nt: TGCAGCGTAGGGGCCTCGCGGGGGTACGAGCAGTACTTC
d_call: TRBD2
v_call: TRBV29-1
j_call: TRBJ2-7
clone_size: -

cdr3_aa: CASSNIRTGNTLEQYF
cdr3_nt: TGTGCCAGCAGTAATATACGGACAGGGAATACCCTCGAGCAGTACTTC
d_call: TRBD1
v_call: TRBV27
j_call: TRBJ2-7
clone_size: -

cdr3_aa: CASSVGGGLEGNTIYF
cdr3_nt: TGTGCCAGCAGCGTAGGAGGAGGGTTGGAGGGAAACACCATATATTTT
d_call: -
v_call: TRBV9
j_call: TRBJ1-3
clone_size: -

cdr3_aa: CTGTMGVAHQGYNEQFF
cdr3_nt: TGCACCGGAACAATGGGCGTAGCGCACCAAGGATACAATGAGCAGTTCTTC
d_call: -
v_call: TRBV29-1
j_call: TRBJ2-1
clone_size: -

cdr3_aa: CASSLIVAGVGYTF
cdr3_nt: TGTGCCAGCAGTTTAATAGTAGCAGGAGTGGGCTACACCTTC
d_call: -
v_call: TRBV28
j_call: TRBJ1-2
clone_size: -

cdr3_aa: CASNPPEQGFTYGYTF
cdr3_nt: TGTGCCAGCAACCCTCCGGAACAGGGTTTCACCTATGGCTACACCTTC
d_call: -
v_call: TRBV28
j_call: TRBJ1-2
clone_size: -

cdr3_aa: CASSIGGGTGNQPQHF
cdr3_nt: TGTGCCAGTAGTATTGGGGGAGGGACGGGCAATCAGCCCCAGCATTTT
d_call: -
v_call: TRBV19
j_call: TRBJ1-5
clone_size: -

cdr3_aa: CASSLVEGGNYEQYF
cdr3_nt: TGTGCCAGCAGCTTAGTAGAGGGAGGGAACTACGAGCAGTACTTC
d_call: TRBD2
v_call: TRBV7-9
j_call: TRBJ2-7
clone_size: few

cdr3_aa: CASSLSDGYYGYTF
cdr3_nt: TGTGCCAGCAGCTTGTCAGACGGATACTATGGCTACACCTTC
d_call: -
v_call: TRBV5-4
j_call: TRBJ1-2
clone_size: -

cdr3_aa: CASSLTNRRGEKLFF
cdr3_nt: TGCGCCAGCAGCTTGACGAATCGACGAGGGGAAAAACTGTTTTTT
d_call: -
v_call: TRBV5-1
j_call: TRBJ1-4
clone_size: -

cdr3_aa: CSASGWGGGGNEQFF
cdr3_nt: TGCAGTGCTAGTGGATGGGGAGGCGGGGGCAATGAGCAGTTCTTC
d_call: TRBD2
v_call: TRBV20-1
j_call: TRBJ2-1
clone_size: -

cdr3_aa: CASSQERNTIYF
cdr3_nt: TGTGCCAGCAGCCAAGAGAGGAACACCATATATTTT
d_call: -
v_call: TRBV7-2
j_call: TRBJ1-3
clone_size: -

cdr3_aa: CSAAMGPIGGNEQFF
cdr3_nt: TGCAGCGCTGCGATGGGCCCAATCGGTGGAAATGAGCAGTTCTTC
d_call: -
v_call: TRBV29-1
j_call: TRBJ2-1
clone_size: -